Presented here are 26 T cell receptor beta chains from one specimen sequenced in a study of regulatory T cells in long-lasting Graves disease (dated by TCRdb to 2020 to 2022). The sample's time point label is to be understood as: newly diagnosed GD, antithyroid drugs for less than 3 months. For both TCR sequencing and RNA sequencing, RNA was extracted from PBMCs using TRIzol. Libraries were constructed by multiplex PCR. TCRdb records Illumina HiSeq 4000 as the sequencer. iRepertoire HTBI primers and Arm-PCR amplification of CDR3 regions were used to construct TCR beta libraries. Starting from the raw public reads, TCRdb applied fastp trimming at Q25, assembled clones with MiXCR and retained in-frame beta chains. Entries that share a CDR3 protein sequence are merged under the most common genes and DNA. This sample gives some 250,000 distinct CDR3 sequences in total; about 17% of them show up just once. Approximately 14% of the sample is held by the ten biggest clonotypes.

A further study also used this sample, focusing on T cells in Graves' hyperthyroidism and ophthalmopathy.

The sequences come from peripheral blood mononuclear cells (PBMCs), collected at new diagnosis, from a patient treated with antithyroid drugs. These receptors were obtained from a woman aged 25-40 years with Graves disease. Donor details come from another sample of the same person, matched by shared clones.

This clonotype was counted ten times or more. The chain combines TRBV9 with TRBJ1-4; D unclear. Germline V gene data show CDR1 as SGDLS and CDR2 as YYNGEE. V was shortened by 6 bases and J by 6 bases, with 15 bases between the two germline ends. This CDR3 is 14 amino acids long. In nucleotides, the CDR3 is TGTGCCAGCAATTTCGGAGGGTCGGATGAAAAACTGTTTTTT. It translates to CASNFGGSDEKLFF.

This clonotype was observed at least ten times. The CDR3 coding sequence is TGTGCCAGCAGCATGGCTCTAGTGGGAGGCTACACCTTC. Translated, it gives CASSMALVGGYTF. V and J are TRBV14 and TRBJ1-2; D gene unclear. From germline, CDR1 is SGHDN and CDR2 FVKESK. The CDR3 is 13 amino acids. V gave up 5 bases and J gave up 8 bases, with 15 bases separating them.

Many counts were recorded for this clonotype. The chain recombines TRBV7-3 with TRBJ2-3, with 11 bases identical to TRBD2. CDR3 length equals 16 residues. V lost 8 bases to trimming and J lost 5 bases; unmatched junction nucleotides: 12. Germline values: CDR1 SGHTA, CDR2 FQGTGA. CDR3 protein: CASGPKLAGAGDTQYF. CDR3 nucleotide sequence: TGTGCCAGCGGCCCGAAACTAGCGGGGGCGGGAGATACGCAGTATTTT. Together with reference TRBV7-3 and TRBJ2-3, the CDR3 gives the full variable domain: GAGVSQTPSNKVTEKGKYVELRCDPISGHTALYWYRQSLGQGPEFLIYFQGTGAADDSGLPNDRFFAVRPEGSVSTLKIQRTERGDSAVYLCASGPKLAGAGDTQYFGPGTRLTVL.

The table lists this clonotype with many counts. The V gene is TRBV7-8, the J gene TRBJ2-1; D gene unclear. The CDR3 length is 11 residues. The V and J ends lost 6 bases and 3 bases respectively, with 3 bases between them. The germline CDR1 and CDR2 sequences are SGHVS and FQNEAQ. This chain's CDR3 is CASSYYNEQFF. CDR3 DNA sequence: TGTGCCAGCAGTTACTACAATGAGCAGTTCTTC.

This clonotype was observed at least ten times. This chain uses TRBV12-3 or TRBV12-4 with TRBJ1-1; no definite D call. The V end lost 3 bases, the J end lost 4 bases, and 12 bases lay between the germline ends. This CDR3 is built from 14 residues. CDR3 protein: CASSFGPLITEAFF. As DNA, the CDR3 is TGTGCCAGCAGTTTCGGTCCGTTAATCACTGAAGCTTTCTTT.

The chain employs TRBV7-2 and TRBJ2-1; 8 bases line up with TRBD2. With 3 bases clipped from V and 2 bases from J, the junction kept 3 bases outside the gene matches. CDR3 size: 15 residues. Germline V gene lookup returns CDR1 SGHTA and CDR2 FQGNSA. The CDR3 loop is CASSFRGGAYNEQFF. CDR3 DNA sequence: TGTGCCAGCAGCTTTCGGGGGGGGGCCTACAATGAGCAGTTCTTC. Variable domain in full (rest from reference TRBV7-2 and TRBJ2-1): GAGVSQSPSNKVTEKGKDVELRCDPISGHTALYWYRQSLGQGLEFLIYFQGNSAPDKSGLPSDRFSAERTGGSVSTLTIQRTQQEDSAVYLCASSFRGGAYNEQFFGPGTRLTVL.

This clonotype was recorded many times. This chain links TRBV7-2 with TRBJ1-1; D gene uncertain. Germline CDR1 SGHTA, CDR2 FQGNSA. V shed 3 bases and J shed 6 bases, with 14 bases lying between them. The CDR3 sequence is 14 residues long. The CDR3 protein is CASSFYGLKSEAFF. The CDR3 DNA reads TGTGCCAGCAGCTTTTATGGTCTGAAGTCTGAAGCTTTCTTT.

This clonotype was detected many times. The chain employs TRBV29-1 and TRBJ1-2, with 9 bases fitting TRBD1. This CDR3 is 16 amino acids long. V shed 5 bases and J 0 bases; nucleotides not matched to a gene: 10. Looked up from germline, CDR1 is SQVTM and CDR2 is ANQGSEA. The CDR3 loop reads CSVRGTGNPSNYGYTF. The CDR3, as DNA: TGCAGCGTTCGGGGGACAGGGAACCCTTCTAACTATGGCTACACCTTC.

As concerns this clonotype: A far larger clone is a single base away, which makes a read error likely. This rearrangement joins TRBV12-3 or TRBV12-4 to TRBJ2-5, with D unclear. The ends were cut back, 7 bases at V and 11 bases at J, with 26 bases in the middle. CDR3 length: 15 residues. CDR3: CASTQDVSSYNEQYF. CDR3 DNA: TGTGCCAGCACCCAGGACGTTAGCTCCTACAATGAGCAGTACTTC.

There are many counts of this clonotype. CDR3 residues: CASSYPLVIAGGIRDTQYF. DNA for the CDR3: TGTGCCAGCAGTTACCCTCTTGTGATAGCGGGGGGGATTCGAGATACGCAGTATTTT. The chain recombines TRBV6-2 or TRBV6-3 with TRBJ2-3; 11 bases align to TRBD2. Germline loops: CDR1 MNHEY, CDR2 SVGEGT. V trimming: 2 bases; J trimming: 5 bases; junction bases outside the gene matches: 15. The length of the CDR3 is 19 residues.

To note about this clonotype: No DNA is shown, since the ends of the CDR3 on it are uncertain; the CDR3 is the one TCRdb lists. The CDR3 protein is CASSHPVSPGSCFF. The V and J genes are TRBV4-2 and TRBJ2-2. Germline V gives CDR1 LGHNA, CDR2 YNFKEQ. With termini counted, the CDR3 has 14 amino acids.

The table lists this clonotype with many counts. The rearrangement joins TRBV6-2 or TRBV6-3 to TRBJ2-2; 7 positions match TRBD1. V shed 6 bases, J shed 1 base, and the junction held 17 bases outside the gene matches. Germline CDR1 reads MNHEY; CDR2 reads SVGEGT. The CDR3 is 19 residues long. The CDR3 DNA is TGTGCCAGCAGAAAGGGACAGATCATCACCCACATGAACACCGGGGAGCTGTTTTTT. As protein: CASRKGQIITHMNTGELFF.

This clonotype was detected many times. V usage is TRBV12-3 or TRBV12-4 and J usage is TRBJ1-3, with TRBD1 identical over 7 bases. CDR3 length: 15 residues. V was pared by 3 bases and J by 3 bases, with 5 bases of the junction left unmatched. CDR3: CASSLRQGSGNTIYF. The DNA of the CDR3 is TGTGCCAGCAGTTTGCGACAGGGTAGTGGAAACACCATATATTTT.

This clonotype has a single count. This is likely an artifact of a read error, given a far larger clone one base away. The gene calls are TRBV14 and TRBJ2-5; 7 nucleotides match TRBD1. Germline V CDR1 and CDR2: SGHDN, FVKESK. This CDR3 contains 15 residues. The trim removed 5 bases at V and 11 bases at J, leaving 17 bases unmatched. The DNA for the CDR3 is TGTGCCAGCAGCATGACAGGGATCTCCTACAATGAGCAGTACTTC. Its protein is CASSMTGISYNEQYF.

CDR3: CSARTVQETQYF. The CDR3 nucleotides read TGCAGTGCTAGGACAGTTCAAGAGACCCAGTACTTC. This chain uses TRBV20-1 with TRBJ2-1; D is possibly TRBD1 (5 bases). Judging by the DNA end, TRBJ2-5 fits better; the J call may be wrong. Per germline, CDR1 DFQATT and CDR2 SNEGSKA (reference sequence). The CDR3 runs to 12 residues.

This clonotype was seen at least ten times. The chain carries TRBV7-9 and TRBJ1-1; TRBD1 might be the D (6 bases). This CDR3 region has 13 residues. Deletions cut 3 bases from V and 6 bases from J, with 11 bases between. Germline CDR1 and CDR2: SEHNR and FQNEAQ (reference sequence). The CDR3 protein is CASSLVRGAEAFF. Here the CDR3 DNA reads TGTGCCAGCAGCTTGGTTAGGGGGGCTGAAGCTTTCTTT. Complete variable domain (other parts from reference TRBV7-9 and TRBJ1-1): DTGVSQNPRHKITKRGQNVTFRCDPISEHNRLYWYRQTLGQGPEFLTYFQNEAQLEKSRLLSDRFSAERPKGSFSTLEIQRTEQGDSAMYLCASSLVRGAEAFFGQGTRLTVV.

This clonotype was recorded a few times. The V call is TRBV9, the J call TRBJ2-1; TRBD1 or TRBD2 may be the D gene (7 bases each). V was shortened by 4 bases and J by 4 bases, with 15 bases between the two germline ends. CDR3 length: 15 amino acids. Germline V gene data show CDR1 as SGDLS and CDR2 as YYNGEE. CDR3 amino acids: CASSPGGGTYNEQFF. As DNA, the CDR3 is TGTGCCAGCAGCCCAGGGGGGGGTACATACAATGAGCAGTTCTTC.

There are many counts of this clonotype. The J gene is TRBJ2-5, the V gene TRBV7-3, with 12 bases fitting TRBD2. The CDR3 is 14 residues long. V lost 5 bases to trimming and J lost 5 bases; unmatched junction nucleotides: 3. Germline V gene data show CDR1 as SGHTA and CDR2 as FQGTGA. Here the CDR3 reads CASSPSGGGETQYF. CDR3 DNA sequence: TGTGCCAGCAGCCCTAGCGGGGGGGGGGAGACCCAGTACTTC.

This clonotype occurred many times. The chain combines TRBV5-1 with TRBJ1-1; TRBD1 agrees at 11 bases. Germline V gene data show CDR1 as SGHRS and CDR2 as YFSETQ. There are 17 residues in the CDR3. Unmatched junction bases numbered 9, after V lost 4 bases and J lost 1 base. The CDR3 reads CASSTPGQGGSNTEAFF. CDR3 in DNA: TGCGCCAGCAGCACACCGGGACAGGGGGGATCGAACACTGAAGCTTTCTTT.

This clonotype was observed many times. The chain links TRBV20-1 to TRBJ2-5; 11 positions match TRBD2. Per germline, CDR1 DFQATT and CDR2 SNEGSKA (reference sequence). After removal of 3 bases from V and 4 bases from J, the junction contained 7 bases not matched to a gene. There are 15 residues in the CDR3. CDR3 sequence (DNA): TGCAGTGCTAGTCATAGCGGGGGGGCCGGAGAGACCCAGTACTTC. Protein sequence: CSASHSGGAGETQYF.

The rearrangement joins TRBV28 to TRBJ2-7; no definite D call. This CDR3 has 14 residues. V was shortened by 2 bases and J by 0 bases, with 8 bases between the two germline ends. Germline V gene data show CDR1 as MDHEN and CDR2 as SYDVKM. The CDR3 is CASSLPGYSYEQYF. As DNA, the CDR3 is TGTGCCAGCAGTTTACCCGGATACTCCTACGAGCAGTACTTC.

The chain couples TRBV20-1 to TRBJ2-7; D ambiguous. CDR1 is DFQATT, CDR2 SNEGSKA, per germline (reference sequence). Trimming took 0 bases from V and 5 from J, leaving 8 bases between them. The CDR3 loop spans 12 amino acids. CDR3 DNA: TGCAGTGCTAGAGATCCCCCCCACGAGCAGTACTTC. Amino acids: CSARDPPHEQYF.

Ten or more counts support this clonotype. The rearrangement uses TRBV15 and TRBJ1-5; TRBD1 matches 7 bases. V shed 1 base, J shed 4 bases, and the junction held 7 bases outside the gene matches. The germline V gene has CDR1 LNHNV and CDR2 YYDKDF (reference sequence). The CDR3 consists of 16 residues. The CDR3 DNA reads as TGTGCCACCAGCAGAGTGGGCACAGGGGATAATCAGCCCCAGCATTTT. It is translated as CATSRVGTGDNQPQHF.

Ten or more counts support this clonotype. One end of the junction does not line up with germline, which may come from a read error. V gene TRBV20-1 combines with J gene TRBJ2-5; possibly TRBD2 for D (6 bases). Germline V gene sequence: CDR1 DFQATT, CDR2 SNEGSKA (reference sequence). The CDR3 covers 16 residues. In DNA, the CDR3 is TGCAGTGCAAGAGACAGCCTCCGGGGGTACCAAGAGACCCAGTACTTC. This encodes CSARDSLRGYQETQYF.

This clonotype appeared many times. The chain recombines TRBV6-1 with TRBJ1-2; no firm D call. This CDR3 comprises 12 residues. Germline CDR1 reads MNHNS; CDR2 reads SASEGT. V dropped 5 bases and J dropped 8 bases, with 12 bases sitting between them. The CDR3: CASSPTAWGYTF. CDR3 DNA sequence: TGTGCCAGCAGTCCAACTGCCTGGGGCTACACCTTC.

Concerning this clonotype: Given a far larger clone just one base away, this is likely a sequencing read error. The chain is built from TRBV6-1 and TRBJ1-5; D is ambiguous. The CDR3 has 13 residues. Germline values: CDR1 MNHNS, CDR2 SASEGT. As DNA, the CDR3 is TGTGCCAGCAGGGAACAGTCCAATCAGTCCCAGCATTTT. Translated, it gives CASREQSNQSQHF.